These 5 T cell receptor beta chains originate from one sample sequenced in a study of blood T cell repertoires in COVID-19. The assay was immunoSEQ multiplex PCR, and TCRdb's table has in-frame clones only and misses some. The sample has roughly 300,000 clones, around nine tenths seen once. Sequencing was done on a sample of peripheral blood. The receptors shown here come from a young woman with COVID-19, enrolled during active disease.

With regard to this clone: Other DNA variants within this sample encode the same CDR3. The CDR3 sequence is CASSLSRLAGAYEQYF. The CDR3 bases are TGTGCCAGCAGTTTATCCCGACTAGCGGGCGCCTACGAGCAGTACTTC. The rearrangement links TRBV27 to TRBJ2-7, with TRBD2 matching 10 bases. CDR3 length equals 16 residues. V shed 0 bases and J 2 bases; nucleotides not matched to a gene: 4. CDR1 is MNHEY, CDR2 SMNVEV, per germline (reference sequence).

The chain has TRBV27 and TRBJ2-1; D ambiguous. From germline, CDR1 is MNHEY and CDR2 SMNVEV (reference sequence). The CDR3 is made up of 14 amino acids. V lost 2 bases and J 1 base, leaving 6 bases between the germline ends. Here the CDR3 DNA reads TGTGCCAGCAGTTTACAGACTTCCTACAATGAGCAGTTCTTC. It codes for CASSLQTSYNEQFF.

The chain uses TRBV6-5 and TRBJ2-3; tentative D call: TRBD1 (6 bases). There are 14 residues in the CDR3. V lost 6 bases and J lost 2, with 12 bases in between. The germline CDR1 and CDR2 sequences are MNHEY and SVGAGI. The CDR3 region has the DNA TGTGCCAGCAGCCTAGGACAGCCCACAGATACGCAGTATTTT. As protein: CASSLGQPTDTQYF.

In nucleotides, the CDR3 is TGTGCCAGCAGACCTCTGGACATTTCCTCACCCCTCCACTTT. Encoded protein: CASRPLDISSPLHF. The V and J genes are TRBV28 and TRBJ1-6; a weak D match, TRBD1 (5 bases). The CDR3 covers 14 residues. V lost 6 bases and J lost 10, with 16 bases in between. Germline V lookup: CDR1 MDHEN, CDR2 SYDVKM.

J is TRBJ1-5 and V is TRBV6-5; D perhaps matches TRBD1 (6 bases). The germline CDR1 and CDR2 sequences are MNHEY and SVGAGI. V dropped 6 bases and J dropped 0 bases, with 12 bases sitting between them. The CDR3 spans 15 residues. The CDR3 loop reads CASSGQPYSNQPQHF. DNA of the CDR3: TGTGCCAGCAGCGGACAGCCCTATAGCAATCAGCCCCAGCATTTT.